Presented here are 26 T cell receptor beta chains from one specimen sequenced in a study of cytomegalovirus exposure and HLA in healthy donors. Vbeta (60) and Jbeta (13) primers were used in the PCR. TCRdb's copy holds only in-frame clones and misses some; the assay was immunoSEQ multiplex PCR. The sample has some 180,000 clones; approximately 86% are singletons. The sequencing input was PBMCs. The source of these receptors is a boy between 2 and 15 years old in good health and CMV-seronegative.

This clone came up a few times. The gene calls are TRBV6-1 and TRBJ2-7; no definite D call. The CDR3 covers 14 residues. Trimming shortened V by 7 bases and J by 2 bases, and 15 bases separated the two germline ends. Germline loops: CDR1 MNHNS, CDR2 SASEGT. The CDR3 sequence: CASKESGVTYEQYF. The CDR3 coding sequence is TGTGCCAGCAAGGAGTCGGGTGTCACCTACGAGCAGTACTTC.

This clone has just one count. The chain employs TRBV14 and TRBJ1-5; D is unresolved. Germline V gene sequence: CDR1 SGHDN, CDR2 FVKESK. CDR3 length: 13 amino acids. V shed 0 bases and J shed 5 bases, with 5 bases lying between them. CDR3 bases: TGTGCCAGCAGCCAAGAGTTATATCAGCCCCAGCATTTT. Translation: CASSQELYQPQHF.

V is TRBV9 and J is TRBJ2-7, with TRBD2 as a possible D gene (6 bases). The CDR3 has 14 amino acids. CDR1 and CDR2 (germline): SGDLS, YYNGEE. Trimming pared 0 bases from V and 2 bases from J, leaving 9 bases between. CDR3 amino acids: CASSVAGSPYEQYF. In DNA form, the CDR3 reads TGTGCCAGCAGCGTAGCCGGGAGTCCCTACGAGCAGTACTTC.

This clone has a handful of counts. The V gene is TRBV7-3, the J gene TRBJ1-1, with D perhaps matching TRBD1 (5 bases). Trimming took off 5 bases at V and 1 base at J, with 8 bases between the two ends. This CDR3 contains 13 residues. Germline assignment: CDR1 SGHTA and CDR2 FQGTGA. CDR3: CASSTDRNTEAFF. The CDR3, as DNA: TGTGCCAGCAGCACAGACAGGAACACTGAAGCTTTCTTT.

This rearrangement joins TRBV7-9 to TRBJ2-3; 9 bases map to TRBD2. The J segment lost 6 bases and the V segment lost 2 bases, leaving 6 bases of the junction unmatched. This CDR3 has 15 residues. Germline V gene lookup returns CDR1 SEHNR and CDR2 FQNEAQ (reference sequence). In nucleotides, the CDR3 is TGTGCCAGCAGCTTACAGGGAGCGGGGGGCGATACGCAGTATTTT. Translated, it gives CASSLQGAGGDTQYF.

V usage is TRBV10-3 and J usage is TRBJ2-7; possibly TRBD1 for D (6 bases). The V gene's germline CDR1 is ENHRY and CDR2 SYGVKD. CDR3 size: 13 residues. V lost 2 bases to trimming and J lost 4 bases, with 9 bases between them. CDR3 amino acids: CAISETGTYEQYF. The DNA of the CDR3 is TGTGCCATCAGTGAGACAGGGACGTACGAGCAGTACTTC.

The gene calls are TRBV7-2 and TRBJ1-6; 9 nucleotides align to TRBD1. J was trimmed by 8 bases and V by 5 bases; bases with no gene match: 7. Germline V gene data show CDR1 as SGHTA and CDR2 as FQGNSA. This CDR3 is 15 amino acids long. In DNA form, the CDR3 reads TGTGCCAGCAGCCCACGACGGGACAGGGATTCACCCCTCCACTTT. This encodes CASSPRRDRDSPLHF.

This clone is a singleton in its sample. This chain links TRBV5-6 with TRBJ2-3, with 7 bases lining up with TRBD1. The germline gives CDR1 SGHDT, CDR2 YYEEEE. The CDR3 loop spans 16 amino acids. The trim removed 4 bases at V and 1 base at J, leaving 9 bases unmatched. In nucleotides, the CDR3 is TGTGCCAGCAGCGACACCACAGGGGAAGGCACAGATACGCAGTATTTT. Its protein product is CASSDTTGEGTDTQYF.

The V and J genes are TRBV6-1 and TRBJ2-2; D is ambiguous. Germline CDR1 MNHNS, CDR2 SASEGT. V was cut by 7 bases and J by 3 bases, with 9 bases left in between. The CDR3 sequence is 13 residues long. The CDR3 sequence: CASTVQDTGELFF. In nucleotides, the CDR3 is TGTGCCAGCACTGTACAAGACACCGGGGAGCTGTTTTTT.

The V and J genes are TRBV29-1 and TRBJ2-7; 10 positions match TRBD2. The V segment lost 0 bases and the J segment 6 bases; nucleotides outside the gene matches: 8. Germline CDR1 reads SQVTM; CDR2 reads ANQGSEA. The CDR3 covers 15 residues. CDR3 protein: CSVEDPSGGPREQYF. In DNA form, the CDR3 reads TGCAGCGTTGAAGATCCTAGCGGGGGCCCCCGCGAGCAGTACTTC.

V gene TRBV6-4 combines with J gene TRBJ1-5, with TRBD1 matching 8 bases. V dropped 2 bases and J dropped 2; count of bases not matched to a gene: 11. Germline loops: CDR1 MRHNA, CDR2 SNTAGT. The CDR3 runs to 18 residues. The CDR3 region is CASSDRPRTGPGNQPQHF. CDR3 nucleotides: TGTGCCAGCAGTGACCGACCTCGGACAGGGCCCGGCAATCAGCCCCAGCATTTT.

The V and J genes are TRBV5-1 and TRBJ1-2, with TRBD1 identical over 11 bases. V was clipped by 5 bases and J by 4 bases; unmatched bases: 1. This CDR3 region has 13 residues. The germline V gene encodes CDR1 SGHRS and CDR2 YFSETQ. In DNA, the CDR3 is TGCGCCAGCAGGGGACAGGGGGGCTATGGCTACACCTTC. Its translation is CASRGQGGYGYTF.

The chain has TRBV7-2 and TRBJ2-1; 12 bases are a match to TRBD2. Germline lookup yields CDR1 SGHTA and CDR2 FQGNSA. V lost 6 bases and J lost 2; bases outside the gene matches: 2. The CDR3 is 15 residues long. This CDR3 is CASSRLAGAYNEQFF. Written as DNA, the CDR3 is TGTGCCAGCAGTCGACTAGCGGGGGCCTACAATGAGCAGTTCTTC.

The chain links TRBV19 to TRBJ2-7, with 7 bases lining up with TRBD1. This CDR3 comprises 14 residues. Germline V CDR1 and CDR2: LNHDA, SQIVND (reference sequence). The junction had 4 bases not matched to a gene; V was cut back by 2 bases and J by 3 bases. Here the CDR3 reads CASSIMGQNYEQYF. The CDR3 nucleotides are TGTGCCAGTAGTATAATGGGACAGAACTACGAGCAGTACTTC.

V and J are TRBV27 and TRBJ1-2, with 9 bases aligning to TRBD1. This CDR3 is built from 16 residues. Germline V gene lookup returns CDR1 MNHEY and CDR2 SMNVEV (reference sequence). The ends lost 5 bases at V and 7 bases at J; junction bases unmatched: 14. CDR3 sequence reads: CASSPREGQGFLGYTF. CDR3 nucleotides: TGTGCCAGCAGTCCAAGAGAAGGACAGGGGTTCCTTGGCTACACCTTC.

As regards this clone: Other DNA sequences in this sample translate to the same CDR3. CDR3 in DNA: TGTGCCAGCAGCCGAGATTACACAGATACGCAGTATTTT. It yields the protein CASSRDYTDTQYF. This chain links TRBV7-2 with TRBJ2-3; no reliable D call. There are 13 residues in the CDR3. V was pared by 5 bases and J by 2 bases, with 8 bases between. From germline, CDR1 is SGHTA and CDR2 FQGNSA.

The chain is built from TRBV29-1 and TRBJ1-2; 11 bases fit TRBD1. Germline trimming cut 1 base from V and 4 bases from J; bases unmatched to any gene: 2. The CDR3 spans 14 residues. The V gene's germline CDR1 is SQVTM and CDR2 ANQGSEA. CDR3 sequence (DNA): TGCAGCGTTGAAGGGACAGGGGGCCCCTATGGCTACACCTTC. Its translation is CSVEGTGGPYGYTF.

The chain couples TRBV29-1 to TRBJ1-2; TRBD1 matches 8 bases. The V gene's germline CDR1 is SQVTM and CDR2 ANQGSEA. The CDR3 extends over 13 amino acids. J gave up 6 bases and V 6 bases, and 9 bases lay outside the gene matches. The CDR3, as DNA: TGCAGCGTAGGACAGGGCGAGATCCATGGCTACACCTTC. This sequence encodes CSVGQGEIHGYTF.

This clone was counted a few times. The V gene is TRBV5-1, the J gene TRBJ1-1, with TRBD1 matching 7 bases. This CDR3 is built from 16 residues. J gave up 2 bases and V 0 bases, and 7 bases lay outside the gene matches. Per the germline V gene, CDR1 is SGHRS and CDR2 is YFSETQ. DNA of the CDR3: TGCGCCAGCAGCTTGGAAGTGACAGGGTCAAACACTGAAGCTTTCTTT. This gives the protein CASSLEVTGSNTEAFF.

V gene TRBV4-2 combines with J gene TRBJ2-7, with 7 bases aligning to TRBD2. The CDR3 spans 13 residues. The germline V gene encodes CDR1 LGHNA and CDR2 YNFKEQ. The V segment lost 4 bases and the J segment 5 bases; nucleotides outside the gene matches: 5. The CDR3 nucleotides are TGTGCCAGCAGCCCCCTGGGGAGGGACGAGCAGTACTTC. This codes for CASSPLGRDEQYF.

The rearrangement uses TRBV27 and TRBJ1-3; D uncertain. The CDR3 length is 17 residues. V was shortened by 1 base and J by 0 bases, with 13 bases between the two germline ends. Germline V gene data show CDR1 as MNHEY and CDR2 as SMNVEV (reference sequence). The CDR3 DNA is TGTGCCAGCAGTTTATTCTCGAATCGGGACTCTGGAAACACCATATATTTT. Its protein is CASSLFSNRDSGNTIYF.

The rearrangement links TRBV5-6 to TRBJ2-7; possible D gene TRBD1, 6 bases. Germline CDR1 SGHDT, CDR2 YYEEEE. This CDR3 has 14 amino acids. V was cut by 0 bases and J by 1 base, with 8 bases left in between. The CDR3 spells CASSLGGRSYEQYF. The CDR3, as DNA: TGTGCCAGCAGCTTGGGGGGGCGATCCTACGAGCAGTACTTC.

There are a few counts of this clone. The rearrangement uses TRBV5-4 and TRBJ2-2; 7 nucleotides agree with TRBD2. Trimming at V came to 4 bases and at J to 4 bases, leaving 10 bases not matched to a gene. Germline-derived CDR1 and CDR2 are SGHNT and YYREEE (reference sequence). The CDR3 has 16 residues. CDR3 residues: CASSTGTTGGTGELFF. The CDR3 DNA is TGTGCCAGCAGCACCGGGACTACCGGCGGCACCGGGGAGCTGTTTTTT. Looking up the rest from reference TRBV5-4 and TRBJ2-2 gives the full variable domain: ETGVTQSPTHLIKTRGQQVTLRCSSQSGHNTVSWYQQALGQGPQFIFQYYREEENGRGNFPPRFSGLQFPNYSSELNVNALELDDSALYLCASSTGTTGGTGELFFGEGSRLTVL.

V and J are TRBV5-1 and TRBJ1-1; D unclear. The length of the CDR3 is 12 residues. From germline, CDR1 is SGHRS and CDR2 YFSETQ. Deletions cut 0 bases from V and 2 bases from J, with 2 bases between. This CDR3 is CASSLANTEAFF. The CDR3 DNA is TGCGCCAGCAGCTTGGCAAACACTGAAGCTTTCTTT.

The rearrangement uses TRBV2 and TRBJ1-4; D is perhaps TRBD1 (5 bases). The ends were cut back, 5 bases at V and 6 bases at J, with 22 bases in the middle. The CDR3 loop spans 17 amino acids. Germline CDR1 and CDR2: SNHLY and FYNNEI. CDR3 DNA sequence: TGTGCCAGCAGTACCTCCGGGGGGGGTATGGATGATGAAAAACTGTTTTTT. Translated: CASSTSGGGMDDEKLFF.

Note on this clone: At one boundary the junction diverges from the germline segment, which might be a read error. This chain links TRBV7-9 with TRBJ2-7; the D gene is possibly TRBD2 (6 bases). Germline V gene sequence: CDR1 SEHNR, CDR2 FQNEAQ (reference sequence). The CDR3 is made up of 15 amino acids. CDR3 nucleotides: TGTTCCAGCAGCGTCGGGTTTGGGGGAGGATACGAGCAGTACTTC. Protein sequence: CSSSVGFGGGYEQYF.